This T cell receptor beta chain stems from a study of long-term antiretroviral therapy in people with HIV. The germline CDR1 and CDR2 sequences are LNHDA and SQIVND (reference sequence). This CDR3 spans 13 amino acids. Trimming took 8 bases from V and 5 from J, leaving 10 bases between them. Notes on this clone: The antigen remains undetermined.

Going into DNA extraction, samples held roughly 0.95-10 million cryopreserved PBMC. Notes on the study in general: Blood in the study was drawn between the mid-2000s and the late 2010s, possibly under older ART regimens, which may be less effective than current ones.

Assay version v3.0 of immunoSEQ was used, and it was run at survey level. Researchers set sequencing to target roughly 35,000-50,000 T-cell genomes per sample. Sequenced by immunoSEQ multiplex PCR; TCRdb stores in-frame clones only, minus some. Among 20,000 to 25,000 clones listed, 65% to 90% were seen once. The sequencing here drew on unsorted PBMCs, taken 0.1 years before starting antiretroviral therapy. This receptor was obtained from a man aged 35 to 55 with HIV. The rearrangement joins TRBV19 to TRBJ1-6; D remains ambiguous. The chain's CDR3 is CASSDGNNSPLHF. In DNA form, the CDR3 reads TGTGCCAGTTCGGACGGAAATAATTCACCCCTCCACTTT.